This T cell receptor (beta chain) was identified during a study of blood T cell repertoires in COVID-19. As for the study in general: Donors in the United States, Italy and Spain gave samples during acute or convalescent COVID-19. T cells, B-cell-depleted T cells, or PBMCs provided the cDNA or gDNA that served as material.

The CDR3 totals 14 residues. The germline V gene encodes CDR1 SGHNT and CDR2 YENEEA. V dropped 1 base and J dropped 0 bases, with 6 bases sitting between them. Study processing details: Nucleated cell counts were estimated from reference gene primer amplification. Repertoires were generated with immunoSEQ multiplex PCR, while TCRdb's copy carries only in-frame clones and drops some. The DNA gave D and trimming, while V, J and clone size come from that table. Counted here are approximately 140,000 clones, 85% occurring once; the ten biggest clones make up nearly 3%. The source material was peripheral blood. The receptor comes from a woman aged 40 to 50 with active or convalescent COVID-19. V gene TRBV11-3 combines with J gene TRBJ1-1; D is unclear. The chain's CDR3 is CASSLGGVNTEAFF. The CDR3 bases are TGTGCCAGCAGCTTAGGAGGAGTGAACACTGAAGCTTTCTTT.